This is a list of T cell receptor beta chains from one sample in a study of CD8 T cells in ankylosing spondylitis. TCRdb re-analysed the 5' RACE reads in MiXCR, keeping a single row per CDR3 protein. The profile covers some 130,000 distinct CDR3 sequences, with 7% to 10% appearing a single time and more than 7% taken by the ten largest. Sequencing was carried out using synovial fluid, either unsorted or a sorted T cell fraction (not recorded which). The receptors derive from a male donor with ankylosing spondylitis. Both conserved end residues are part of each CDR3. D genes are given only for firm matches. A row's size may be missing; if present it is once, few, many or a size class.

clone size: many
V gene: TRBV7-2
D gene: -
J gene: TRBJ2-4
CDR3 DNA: TGTGCCAGCAGCTTATGGTCCGGGGCCAAAAACATTCAGTACTTC
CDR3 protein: CASSLWSGAKNIQYF

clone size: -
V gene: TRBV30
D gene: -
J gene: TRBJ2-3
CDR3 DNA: TGTGCCTGGAGTTCTAGATCCACAGATACGCAGTATTTT
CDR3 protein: CAWSSRSTDTQYF

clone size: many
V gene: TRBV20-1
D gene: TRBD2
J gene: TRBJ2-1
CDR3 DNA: TGCAGTGCTAGAGGGACTAGCGGGGGGCGGATGTCGTTCTTC
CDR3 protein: CSARGTSGGRMSFF

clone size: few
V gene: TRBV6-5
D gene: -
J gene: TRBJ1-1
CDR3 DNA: TGTGCCAGCAGTTACCCCGGTACACGTGAAGCTTTCTTT
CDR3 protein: CASSYPGTREAFF

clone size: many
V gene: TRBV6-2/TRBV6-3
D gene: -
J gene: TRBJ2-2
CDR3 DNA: TGTGCCAGCAGTCGACAGGCGCCGAGTAACACCGGGGAGCTGTTTTTT
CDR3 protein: CASSRQAPSNTGELFF

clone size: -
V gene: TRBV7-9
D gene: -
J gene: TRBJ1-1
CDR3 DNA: TGTGCCAGCAGCCTACACTCTCAGGCGAACACTGAAGCTTTCTTT
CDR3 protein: CASSLHSQANTEAFF

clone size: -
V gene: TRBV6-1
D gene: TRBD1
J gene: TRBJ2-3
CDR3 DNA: TGTGCCAGCACTGAGGCGGCACAGGGGTACACAGATACGCAGTATTTT
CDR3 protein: CASTEAAQGYTDTQYF

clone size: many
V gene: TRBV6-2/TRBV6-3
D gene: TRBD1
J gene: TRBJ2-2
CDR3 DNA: TGTGCCAGCAGTACCTCTCGACAGGGACGGATCGGGGAGCTGTTTTTT
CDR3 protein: CASSTSRQGRIGELFF

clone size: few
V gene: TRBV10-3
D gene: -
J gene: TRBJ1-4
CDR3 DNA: TGTGCCGCCGGGGAGTCTAATGAAAAACTGTTTTTT
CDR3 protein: CAAGESNEKLFF

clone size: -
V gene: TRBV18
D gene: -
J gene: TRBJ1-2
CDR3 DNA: TGTGCCAGCTCACCCGGGACACTTAACTATGGCTACACCTTC
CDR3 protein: CASSPGTLNYGYTF

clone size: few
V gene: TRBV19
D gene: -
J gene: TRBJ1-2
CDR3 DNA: TGTGCCAGTAGTATATACCTCTCGGACATAAATGGCTACACCTTC
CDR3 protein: CASSIYLSDINGYTF

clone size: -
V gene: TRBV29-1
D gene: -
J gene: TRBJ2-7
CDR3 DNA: TGCAGCGTCGCGGTTTCCGAGGGGCGGGAGCAGTACTTC
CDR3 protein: CSVAVSEGREQYF

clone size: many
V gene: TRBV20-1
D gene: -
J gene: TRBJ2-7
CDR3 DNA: TGCAGTTTCCTAAGGGGACTCAATGTTTACGAGCAGTACTTC
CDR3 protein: CSFLRGLNVYEQYF

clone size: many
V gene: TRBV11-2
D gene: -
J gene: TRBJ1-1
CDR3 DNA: TGTGCCAGCAGCCGTTACGAGGGGAAAGCTTTCTTT
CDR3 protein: CASSRYEGKAFF

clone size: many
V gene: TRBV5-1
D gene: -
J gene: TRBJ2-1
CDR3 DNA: TGCGCCAGCAGCATTGGACCGTCGTACAATGAGCAGTTCTTC
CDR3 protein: CASSIGPSYNEQFF

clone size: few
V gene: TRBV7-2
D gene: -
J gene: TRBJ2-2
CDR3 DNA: TGTGCCAGCAGCTTCAGACAGGGAGGCACCGGGGAGCTGTTTTTT
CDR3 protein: CASSFRQGGTGELFF

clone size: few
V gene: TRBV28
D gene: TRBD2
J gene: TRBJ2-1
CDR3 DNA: TGTGCCAGCAGTTCCTGGACTAGCGGGAGCCACAATGAGCAGTTCTTC
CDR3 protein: CASSSWTSGSHNEQFF

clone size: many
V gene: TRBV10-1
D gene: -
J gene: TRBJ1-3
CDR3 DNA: TGCGCCAGCAGTGAGCTACGACAGGCCATCTTCACCCGCGTTTCTGGAAACACCATATATTTT
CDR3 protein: CASSELRQAIFTRVSGNTIYF

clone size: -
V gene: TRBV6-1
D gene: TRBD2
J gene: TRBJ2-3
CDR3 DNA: TGTGCCAGCAGAGGGACTAGCGGCCACACAGATACGCAGTATTTT
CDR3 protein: CASRGTSGHTDTQYF

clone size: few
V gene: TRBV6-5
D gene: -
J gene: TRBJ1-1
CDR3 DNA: TGTGCCAGCAGTTACAGCAATGGGGTTGGCGCTGAAGCTTTCTTT
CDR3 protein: CASSYSNGVGAEAFF

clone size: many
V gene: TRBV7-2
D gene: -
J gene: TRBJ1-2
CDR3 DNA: TGTGCCAGCAGCGGCGACAGTTATGGCTACACCTTC
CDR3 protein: CASSGDSYGYTF

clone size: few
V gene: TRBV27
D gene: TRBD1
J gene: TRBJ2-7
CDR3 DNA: TGTGCCAGCAGCTTACAGGGGAACTACGAGCAGTACTTC
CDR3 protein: CASSLQGNYEQYF

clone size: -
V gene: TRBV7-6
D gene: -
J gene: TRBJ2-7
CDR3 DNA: TGTGCCAGCAGCTTAGGTCCGGGAGCCTACGAGCAGTACTTC
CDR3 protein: CASSLGPGAYEQYF

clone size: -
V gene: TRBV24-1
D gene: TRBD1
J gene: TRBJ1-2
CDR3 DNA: TGTGCCACCAGTGATCCGGGACAGGGGGCTGGTGGCTACACCTTC
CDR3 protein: CATSDPGQGAGGYTF

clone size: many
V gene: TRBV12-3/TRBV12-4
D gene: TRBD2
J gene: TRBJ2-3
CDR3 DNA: TGTGCCAGCAGTTCCCAGCGGGAGTGGGCAGATACGCAGTATTTT
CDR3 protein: CASSSQREWADTQYF

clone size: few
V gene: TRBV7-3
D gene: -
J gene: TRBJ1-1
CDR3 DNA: TGTGCCAGCAGCGAACAGGGTATGACTGAAGCTTTCTTT
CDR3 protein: CASSEQGMTEAFF

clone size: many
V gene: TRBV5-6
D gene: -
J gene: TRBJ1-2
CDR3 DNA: TGTGCCAGCAGCTTGGAGCAGGGTGGTAGCTACACCTTC
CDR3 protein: CASSLEQGGSYTF

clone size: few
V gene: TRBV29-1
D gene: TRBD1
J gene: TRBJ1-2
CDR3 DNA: TGCAGCGTTGATACCACCGGGCAGGGGGTCATCTCTACCTTC
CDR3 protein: CSVDTTGQGVISTF

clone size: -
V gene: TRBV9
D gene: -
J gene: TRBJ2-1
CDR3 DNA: TGTGCCAGCAGCGTAGCTACTTACAATGAGCAGTTCTTC
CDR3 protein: CASSVATYNEQFF

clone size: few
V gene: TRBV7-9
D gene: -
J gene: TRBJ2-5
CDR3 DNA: TGTGCCAGCAGCCGATCCGAGACCCAGTACTTC
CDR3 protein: CASSRSETQYF

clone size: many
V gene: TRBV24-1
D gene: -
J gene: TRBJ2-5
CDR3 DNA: TGTGCCACCAGTGATTCGAACTTAGAGACCCAGTACTTC
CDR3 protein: CATSDSNLETQYF

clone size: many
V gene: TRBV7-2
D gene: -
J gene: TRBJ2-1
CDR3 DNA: TGTGCCAGCAGCTTATCTAGGTCCTACAATGAGCAGTTCTTC
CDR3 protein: CASSLSRSYNEQFF

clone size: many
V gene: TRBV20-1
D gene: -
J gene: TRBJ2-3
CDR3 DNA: TGCAGTGTCAGGGAACCTAGCACAGATACGCAGTATTTT
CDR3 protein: CSVREPSTDTQYF

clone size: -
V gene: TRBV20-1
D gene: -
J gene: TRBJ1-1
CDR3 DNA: TGCAGTGCTGACTCGGGGATTGCTGAAGCTTTCTTT
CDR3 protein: CSADSGIAEAFF

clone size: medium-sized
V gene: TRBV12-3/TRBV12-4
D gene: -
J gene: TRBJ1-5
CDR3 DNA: TGTGCCAGCAGCCCCGGGGGGATGGGACAGCCCCAGCATTTT
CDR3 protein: CASSPGGMGQPQHF

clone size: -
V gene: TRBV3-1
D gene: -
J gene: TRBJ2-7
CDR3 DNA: TGTGCCAGCAGCCAGGCCCAGGGTACCGAGCAGTACTTC
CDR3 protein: CASSQAQGTEQYF

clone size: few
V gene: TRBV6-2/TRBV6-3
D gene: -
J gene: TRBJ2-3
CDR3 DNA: TGTGCCAGCAGCATCCCCTATCCTGGTGATACGCAGTATTTT
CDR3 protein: CASSIPYPGDTQYF

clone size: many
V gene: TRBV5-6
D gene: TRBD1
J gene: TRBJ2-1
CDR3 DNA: TGTGCCAGCACCGGGACAGGGATTGGCAATGAGCAGTTCTTC
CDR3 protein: CASTGTGIGNEQFF

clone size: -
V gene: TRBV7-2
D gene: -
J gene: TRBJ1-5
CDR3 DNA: TGTGCCAGCAGCCTTTACCGGGGCCAGCCCCAGCATTTT
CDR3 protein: CASSLYRGQPQHF

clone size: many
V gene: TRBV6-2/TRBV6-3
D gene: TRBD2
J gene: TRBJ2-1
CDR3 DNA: TGTGCCAGCAGTTTTCCCCGGACTAGCGGGAGGTTGGTGTCCTACAATGAGCAGTTCTTC
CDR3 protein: CASSFPRTSGRLVSYNEQFF

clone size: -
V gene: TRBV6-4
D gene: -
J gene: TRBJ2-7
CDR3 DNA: TGTGCCAGCAGTGGAGGGATCGAGCAGTACTTC
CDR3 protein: CASSGGIEQYF

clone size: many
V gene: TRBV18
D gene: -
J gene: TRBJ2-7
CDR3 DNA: TGTGCCAGCTCACCCGGGGGGCACGAGCAGTACTTC
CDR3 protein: CASSPGGHEQYF

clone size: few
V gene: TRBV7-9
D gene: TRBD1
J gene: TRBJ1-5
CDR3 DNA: TGTGCCAGCAGCTTAGATCGTCAGGGGGCCCAGCATTTT
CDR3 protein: CASSLDRQGAQHF

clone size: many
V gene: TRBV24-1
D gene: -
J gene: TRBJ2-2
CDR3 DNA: TGTGCCACCAGTGACATGTCTGGCAGGGGTCGGAACACCGGGGAGCTGTTTTTT
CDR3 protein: CATSDMSGRGRNTGELFF

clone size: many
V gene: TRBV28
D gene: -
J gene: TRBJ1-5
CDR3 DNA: TGTGCCAGCAGTTTGATGTCAGTTGGGAATCAGCCCCAGCATTTT
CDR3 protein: CASSLMSVGNQPQHF

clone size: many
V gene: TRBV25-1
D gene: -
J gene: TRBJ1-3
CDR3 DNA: TGTGCCAGCAGTGCCCAGGGGAGCTCTGGAAACACCATATATTTT
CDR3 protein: CASSAQGSSGNTIYF